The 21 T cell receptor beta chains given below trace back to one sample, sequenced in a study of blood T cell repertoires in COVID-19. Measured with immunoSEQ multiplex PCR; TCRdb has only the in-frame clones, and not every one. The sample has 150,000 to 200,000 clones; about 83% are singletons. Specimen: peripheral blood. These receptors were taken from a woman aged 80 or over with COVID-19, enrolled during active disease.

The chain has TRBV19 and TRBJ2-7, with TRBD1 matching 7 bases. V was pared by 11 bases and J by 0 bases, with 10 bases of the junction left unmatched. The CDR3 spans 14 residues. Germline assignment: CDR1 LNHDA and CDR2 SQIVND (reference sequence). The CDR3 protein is CAWKTGTASYEQYF. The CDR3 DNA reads TGTGCCTGGAAAACCGGGACAGCCTCCTACGAGCAGTACTTC.

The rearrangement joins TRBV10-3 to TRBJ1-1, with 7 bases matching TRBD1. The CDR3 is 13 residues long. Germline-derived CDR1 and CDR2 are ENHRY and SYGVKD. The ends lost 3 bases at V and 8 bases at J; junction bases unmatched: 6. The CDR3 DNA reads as TGTGCCATCAGTGACGCGAGGACAGGAGAAGCTTTCTTT. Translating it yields CAISDARTGEAFF.

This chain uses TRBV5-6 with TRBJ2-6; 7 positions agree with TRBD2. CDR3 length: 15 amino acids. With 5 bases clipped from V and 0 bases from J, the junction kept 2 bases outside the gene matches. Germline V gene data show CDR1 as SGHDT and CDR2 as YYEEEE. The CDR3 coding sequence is TGTGCCAGCAGAGGGAGGGGCTCTGGGGCCAACGTCCTGACTTTC. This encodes CASRGRGSGANVLTF.

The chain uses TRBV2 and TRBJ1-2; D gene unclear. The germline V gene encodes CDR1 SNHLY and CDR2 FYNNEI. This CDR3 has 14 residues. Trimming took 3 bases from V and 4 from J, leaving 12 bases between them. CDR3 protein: CASSDWLGPYGYTF. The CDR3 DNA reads TGTGCCAGCAGTGATTGGTTGGGCCCCTATGGCTACACCTTC.

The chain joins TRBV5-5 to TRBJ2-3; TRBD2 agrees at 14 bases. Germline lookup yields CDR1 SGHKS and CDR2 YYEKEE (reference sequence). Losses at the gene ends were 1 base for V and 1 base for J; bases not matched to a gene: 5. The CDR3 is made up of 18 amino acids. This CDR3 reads CASSLRLAGGPGTDTQYF. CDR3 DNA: TGTGCCAGCAGCTTGAGACTAGCGGGAGGGCCGGGCACAGATACGCAGTATTTT.

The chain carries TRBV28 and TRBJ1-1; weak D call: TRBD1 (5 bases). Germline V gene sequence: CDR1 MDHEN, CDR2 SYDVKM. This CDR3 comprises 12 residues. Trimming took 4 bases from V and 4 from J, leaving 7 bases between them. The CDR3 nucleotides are TGTGCCAGCAGTTACGGGGGCACTGAAGCTTTCTTT. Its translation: CASSYGGTEAFF. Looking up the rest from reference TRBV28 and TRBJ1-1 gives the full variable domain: DVKVTQSSRYLVKRTGEKVFLECVQDMDHENMFWYRQDPGLGLRLIYFSYDVKMKEKGDIPEGYSVSREKKERFSLILESASTNQTSMYLCASSYGGTEAFFGQGTRLTVV.

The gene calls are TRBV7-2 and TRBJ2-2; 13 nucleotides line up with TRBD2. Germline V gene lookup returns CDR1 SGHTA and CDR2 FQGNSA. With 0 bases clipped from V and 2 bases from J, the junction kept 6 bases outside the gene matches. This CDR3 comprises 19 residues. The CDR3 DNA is TGTGCCAGCAGCTTAGCAGGACTAGCGGGGGACCTTAACACCGGGGAGCTGTTTTTT. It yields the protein CASSLAGLAGDLNTGELFF.

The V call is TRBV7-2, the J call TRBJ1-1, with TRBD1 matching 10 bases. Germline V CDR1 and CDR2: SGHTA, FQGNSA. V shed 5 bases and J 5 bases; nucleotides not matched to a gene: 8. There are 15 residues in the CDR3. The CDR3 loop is CASSARQGAGTEAFF. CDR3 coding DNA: TGTGCCAGCAGCGCCCGACAGGGGGCTGGGACTGAAGCTTTCTTT.

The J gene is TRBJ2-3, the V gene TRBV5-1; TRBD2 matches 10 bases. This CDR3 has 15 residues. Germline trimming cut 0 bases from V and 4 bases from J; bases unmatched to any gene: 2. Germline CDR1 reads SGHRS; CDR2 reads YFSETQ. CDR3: CASSLVLAGADTQYF. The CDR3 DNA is TGCGCCAGCAGCTTGGTTCTAGCGGGAGCAGATACGCAGTATTTT.

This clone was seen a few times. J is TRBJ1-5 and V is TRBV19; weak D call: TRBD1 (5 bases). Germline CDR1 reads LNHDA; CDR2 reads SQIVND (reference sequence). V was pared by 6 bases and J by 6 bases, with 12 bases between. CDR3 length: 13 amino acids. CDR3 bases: TGTGCCAGTAGATCGGCAGGGTCTCAGCCCCAGCATTTT. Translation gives CASRSAGSQPQHF.

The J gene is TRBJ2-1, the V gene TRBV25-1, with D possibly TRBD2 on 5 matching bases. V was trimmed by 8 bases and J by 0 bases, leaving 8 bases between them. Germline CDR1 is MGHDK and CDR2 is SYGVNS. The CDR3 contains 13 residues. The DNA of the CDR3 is TGTGCCAGCTGGGAGAGCTCCTACAATGAGCAGTTCTTC. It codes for CASWESSYNEQFF.

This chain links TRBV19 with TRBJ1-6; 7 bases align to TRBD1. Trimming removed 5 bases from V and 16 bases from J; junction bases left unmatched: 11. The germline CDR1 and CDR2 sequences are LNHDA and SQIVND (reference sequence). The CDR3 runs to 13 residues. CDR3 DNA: TGTGCCAGTAGTGAAGGCCCGGGACAGTATCTCCACTTT. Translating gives CASSEGPGQYLHF.

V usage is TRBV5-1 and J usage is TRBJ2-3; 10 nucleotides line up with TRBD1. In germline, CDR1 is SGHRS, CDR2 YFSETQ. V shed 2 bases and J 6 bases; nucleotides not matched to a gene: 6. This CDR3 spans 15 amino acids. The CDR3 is CASSFAGQGMDTQYF. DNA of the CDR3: TGCGCCAGCAGCTTCGCGGGACAGGGGATGGATACGCAGTATTTT.

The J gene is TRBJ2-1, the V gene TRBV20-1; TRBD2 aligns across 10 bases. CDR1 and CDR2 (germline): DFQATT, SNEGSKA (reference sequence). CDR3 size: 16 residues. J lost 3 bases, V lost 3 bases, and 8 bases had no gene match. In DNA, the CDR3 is TGCAGTGCTAGTAGGTCTAGCGGGGGTTTCTACAATGAGCAGTTCTTC. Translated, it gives CSASRSSGGFYNEQFF.

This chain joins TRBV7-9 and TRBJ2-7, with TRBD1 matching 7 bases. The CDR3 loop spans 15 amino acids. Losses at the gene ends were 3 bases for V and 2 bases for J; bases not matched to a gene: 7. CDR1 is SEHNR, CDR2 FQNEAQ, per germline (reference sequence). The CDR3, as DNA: TGTGCCAGCAGCTTTGCGGACAGGCGAACCTACGAGCAGTACTTC. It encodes CASSFADRRTYEQYF.

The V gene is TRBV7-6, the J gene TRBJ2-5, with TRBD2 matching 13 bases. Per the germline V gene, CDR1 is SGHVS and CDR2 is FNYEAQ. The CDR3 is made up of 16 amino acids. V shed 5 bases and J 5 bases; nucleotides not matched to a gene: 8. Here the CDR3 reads CASSHGLAGAGETQYF. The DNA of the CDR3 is TGTGCCAGCAGCCACGGACTAGCGGGAGCGGGGGAGACCCAGTACTTC.

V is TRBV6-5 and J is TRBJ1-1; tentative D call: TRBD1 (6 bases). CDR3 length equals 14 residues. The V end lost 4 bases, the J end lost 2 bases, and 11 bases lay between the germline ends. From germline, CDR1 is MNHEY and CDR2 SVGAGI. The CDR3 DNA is TGTGCCAGCAGTTGCAGGACAGATAACACTGAAGCTTTCTTT. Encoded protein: CASSCRTDNTEAFF.

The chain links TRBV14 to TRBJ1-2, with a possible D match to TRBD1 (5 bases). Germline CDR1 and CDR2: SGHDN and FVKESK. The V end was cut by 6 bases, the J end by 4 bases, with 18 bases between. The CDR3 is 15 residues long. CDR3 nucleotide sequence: TGTGCCAGCAGGAAATGGCCCGACAGCCCCTATGGCTACACCTTC. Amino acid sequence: CASRKWPDSPYGYTF. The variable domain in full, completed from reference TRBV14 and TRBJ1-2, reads EAGVTQFPSHSVIEKGQTVTLRCDPISGHDNLYWYRRVMGKEIKFLLHFVKESKQDESGMPNNRFLAERTGGTYSTLKVQPAELEDSGVYFCASRKWPDSPYGYTFGSGTRLTVV.

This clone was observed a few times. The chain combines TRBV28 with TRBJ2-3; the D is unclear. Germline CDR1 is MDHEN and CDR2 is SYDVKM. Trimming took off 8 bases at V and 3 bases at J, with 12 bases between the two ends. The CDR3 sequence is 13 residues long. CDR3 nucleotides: TGTGCCAGCGCTCATAGCAGTACAGATACGCAGTATTTT. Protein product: CASAHSSTDTQYF.

CDR3 protein: CASSLTGVGYTF. For the CDR3, the DNA is TGTGCCAGCAGCTTGACGGGGGTTGGCTACACCTTC. The chain couples TRBV7-3 to TRBJ1-2, with D possibly being TRBD1 (5 bases). V was shortened by 3 bases and J by 7 bases, with 9 bases between the two germline ends. In germline, CDR1 is SGHTA, CDR2 FQGTGA. The CDR3 runs to 12 residues.

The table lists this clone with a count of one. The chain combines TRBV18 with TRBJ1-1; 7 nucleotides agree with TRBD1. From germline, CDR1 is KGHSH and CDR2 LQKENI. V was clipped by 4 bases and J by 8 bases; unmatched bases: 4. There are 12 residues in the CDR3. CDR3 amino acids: CASSLDRVEAFF. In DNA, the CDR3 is TGTGCCAGCTCACTCGACAGGGTAGAAGCTTTCTTT. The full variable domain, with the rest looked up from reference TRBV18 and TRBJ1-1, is NAGVMQNPRHLVRRRGQEARLRCSPMKGHSHVYWYRQLPEEGLKFMVYLQKENIIDESGMPKERFSAEFPKEGPSILRIQQVVRGDSAAYFCASSLDRVEAFFGQGTRLTVV.